This T cell receptor (beta chain) was identified in a study of T cells in Graves' hyperthyroidism and ophthalmopathy. Among ophthalmopathy patients, the Clinical Activity Score reached at least 3, the NOSPECS grade reached at least 4, and duration remained under 3 months. This clonotype was picked up many times. CDR3 length: 15 residues. Germline-derived CDR1 and CDR2 are SQVTM and ANQGSEA. J lost 7 bases, V lost 4 bases, and 15 bases had no gene match. Authors of the study amplified TCR beta CDR3 regions from RNA transcripts. RT-PCR in the first round (using the HTBI primer set) targeted the TCR CDR3. From the multiplex PCR reads, TCRdb called clonotypes with MiXCR, one entry per CDR3 protein. The sample consists of roughly 560,000 distinct CDR3 sequences, roughly 14% of them appearing once.

J is TRBJ2-7 and V is TRBV29-1; 8 nucleotides agree with TRBD2. The sample taken for sequencing was blood. The receptor comes from a woman aged 40 to 50 with Graves' ophthalmopathy. CDR3 DNA sequence: TGCAGCGTTGTTCTCATCGGGACTAGAACAAGGGAGCAGTACTTC. Translating it yields CSVVLIGTRTREQYF.